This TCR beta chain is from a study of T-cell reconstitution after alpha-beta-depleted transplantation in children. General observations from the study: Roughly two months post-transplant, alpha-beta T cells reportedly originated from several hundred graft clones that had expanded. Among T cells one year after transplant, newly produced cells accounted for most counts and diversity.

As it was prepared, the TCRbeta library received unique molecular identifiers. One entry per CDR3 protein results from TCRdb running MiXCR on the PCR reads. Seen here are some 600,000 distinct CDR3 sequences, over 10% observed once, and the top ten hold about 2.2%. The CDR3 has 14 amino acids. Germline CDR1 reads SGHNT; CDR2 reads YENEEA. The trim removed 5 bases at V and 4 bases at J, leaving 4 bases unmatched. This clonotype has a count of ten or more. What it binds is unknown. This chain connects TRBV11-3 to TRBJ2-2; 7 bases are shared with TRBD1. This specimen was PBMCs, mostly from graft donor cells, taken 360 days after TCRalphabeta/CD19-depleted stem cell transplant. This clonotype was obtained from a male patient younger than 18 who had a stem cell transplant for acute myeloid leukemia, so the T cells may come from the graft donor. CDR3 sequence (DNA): TGTGCCAGCAGCAGACAGGGTGGCACCGGGGAGCTGTTTTTT. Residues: CASSRQGGTGELFF. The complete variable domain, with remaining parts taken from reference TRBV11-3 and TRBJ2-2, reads EAGVVQSPRYKIIEKKQPVAFWCNPISGHNTLYWYLQNLGQGPELLIRYENEEAVDDSQLPKDRFSAERLKGVDSTLKIQPAELGDSAVYLCASSRQGGTGELFFGEGSRLTVL.